These 3 T cell receptor beta chains share one sample of origin, sequenced in a study of OX40 agonist ivuxolimab in advanced cancers. Assay used: immunoSEQ multiplex PCR; TCRdb lists only in-frame clones, some missing. The sample includes about 80,000 clones, approximately 92% seen only once; the top ten take around 0.32%. The material was CD4+ or CD8+ T cells sorted from blood, obtained in a trial of the OX40 agonist ivuxolimab. The receptors derive from an adult with an advanced solid tumor such as melanoma, head and neck, liver or kidney cancer.

V gene TRBV6-5 combines with J gene TRBJ1-5; possibly TRBD1 for D (5 bases). There are 16 residues in the CDR3. V was cut by 2 bases and J by 2 bases, with 13 bases left in between. CDR1 is MNHEY, CDR2 SVGAGI, per germline. The CDR3: CASSYRGQGGNQPQHF. In DNA, the CDR3 is TGTGCCAGCAGTTACCGTGGGCAGGGTGGCAATCAGCCCCAGCATTTT.

V and J are TRBV28 and TRBJ2-7; 7 bases fit TRBD1. Germline lookup yields CDR1 MDHEN and CDR2 SYDVKM. The J segment lost 3 bases and the V segment lost 6 bases, leaving 8 bases of the junction unmatched. This CDR3 is built from 14 residues. CDR3 nucleotide sequence: TGTGCCAGCAGCGGGACAGAGGTTAACTACGAGCAGTACTTC. It specifies CASSGTEVNYEQYF.

This chain connects TRBV18 to TRBJ2-6; 9 bases map to TRBD1. Germline CDR1 reads KGHSH; CDR2 reads LQKENI. The ends lost 3 bases at V and 1 base at J; junction bases unmatched: 4. This CDR3 has 17 residues. The CDR3 DNA follows: TGTGCCAGCTCACCCGGGACAGGGTTTTCTGGGGCCAACGTCCTGACTTTC. This encodes CASSPGTGFSGANVLTF. Complete variable domain (other parts from reference TRBV18 and TRBJ2-6): NAGVMQNPRHLVRRRGQEARLRCSPMKGHSHVYWYRQLPEEGLKFMVYLQKENIIDESGMPKERFSAEFPKEGPSILRIQQVVRGDSAAYFCASSPGTGFSGANVLTFGAGSRLTVL.